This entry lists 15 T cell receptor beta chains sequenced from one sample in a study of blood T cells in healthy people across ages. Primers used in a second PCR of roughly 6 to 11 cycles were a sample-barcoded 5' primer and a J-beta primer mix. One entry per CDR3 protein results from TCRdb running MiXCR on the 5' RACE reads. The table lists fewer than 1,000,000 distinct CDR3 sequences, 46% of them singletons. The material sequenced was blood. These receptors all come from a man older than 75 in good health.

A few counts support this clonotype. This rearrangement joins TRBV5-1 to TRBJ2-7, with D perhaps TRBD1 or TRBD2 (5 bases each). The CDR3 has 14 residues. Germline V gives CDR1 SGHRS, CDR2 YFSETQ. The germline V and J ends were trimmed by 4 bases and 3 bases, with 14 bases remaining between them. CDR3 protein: CASSVIGDLYEQYF. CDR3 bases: TGCGCCAGCAGCGTCATCGGGGACCTCTACGAGCAGTACTTC.

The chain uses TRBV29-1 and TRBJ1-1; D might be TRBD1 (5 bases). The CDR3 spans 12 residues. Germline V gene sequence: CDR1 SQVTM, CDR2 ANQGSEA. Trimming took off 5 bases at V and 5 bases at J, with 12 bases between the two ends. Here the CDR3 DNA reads TGCAGCGTTAAAGTTTGGGGGACTGAAGCTTTCTTT. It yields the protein CSVKVWGTEAFF. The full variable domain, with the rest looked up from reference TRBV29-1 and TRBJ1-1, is SAVISQKPSRDICQRGTSLTIQCQVDSQVTMMFWYRQQPGQSLTLIATANQGSEATYESGFVIDKFPISRPNLTFSTLTVSNMSPEDSSIYLCSVKVWGTEAFFGQGTRLTVV.

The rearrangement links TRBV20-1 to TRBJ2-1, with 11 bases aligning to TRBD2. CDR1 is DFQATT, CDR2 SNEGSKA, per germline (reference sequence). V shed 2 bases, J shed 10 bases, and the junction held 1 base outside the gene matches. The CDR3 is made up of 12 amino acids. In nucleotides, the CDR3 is TGCAGTGCTAGACTAGCGGGGGGAGAGCAGTTCTTC. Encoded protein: CSARLAGGEQFF.

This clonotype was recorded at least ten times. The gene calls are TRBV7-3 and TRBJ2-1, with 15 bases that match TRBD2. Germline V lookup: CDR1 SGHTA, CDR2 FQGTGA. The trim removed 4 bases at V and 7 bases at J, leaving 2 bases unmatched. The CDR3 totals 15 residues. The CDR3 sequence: CASSSGLAGGNEQFF. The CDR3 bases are TGTGCCAGCAGCTCCGGACTAGCGGGAGGGAATGAGCAGTTCTTC.

The CDR3 DNA reads as TGTGCCAGCAGCTTAGGGCGGATAGCGGGAGTCCCTTACAATGAGCAGTTCTTC. Amino acid sequence: CASSLGRIAGVPYNEQFF. This chain joins TRBV7-2 and TRBJ2-1; 9 bases are a match to TRBD2. This CDR3 region has 18 residues. Germline loops: CDR1 SGHTA, CDR2 FQGNSA. The J segment lost 4 bases and the V segment lost 1 base, leaving 11 bases of the junction unmatched.

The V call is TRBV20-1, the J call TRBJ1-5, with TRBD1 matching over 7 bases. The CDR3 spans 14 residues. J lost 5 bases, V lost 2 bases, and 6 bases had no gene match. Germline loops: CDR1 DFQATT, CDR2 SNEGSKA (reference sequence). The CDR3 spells CSARPGTEYQPQHF. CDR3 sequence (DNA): TGCAGTGCTAGACCCGGGACAGAGTATCAGCCCCAGCATTTT.

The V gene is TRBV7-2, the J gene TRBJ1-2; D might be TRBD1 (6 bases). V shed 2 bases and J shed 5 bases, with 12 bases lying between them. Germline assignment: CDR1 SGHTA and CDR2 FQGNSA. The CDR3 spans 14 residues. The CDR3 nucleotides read TGTGCCAGCAGCTTAAGTCAGGGGAAGTATGGCTACACCTTC. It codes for CASSLSQGKYGYTF. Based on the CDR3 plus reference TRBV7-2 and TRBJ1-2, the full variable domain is GAGVSQSPSNKVTEKGKDVELRCDPISGHTALYWYRQSLGQGLEFLIYFQGNSAPDKSGLPSDRFSAERTGGSVSTLTIQRTQQEDSAVYLCASSLSQGKYGYTFGSGTRLTVV.

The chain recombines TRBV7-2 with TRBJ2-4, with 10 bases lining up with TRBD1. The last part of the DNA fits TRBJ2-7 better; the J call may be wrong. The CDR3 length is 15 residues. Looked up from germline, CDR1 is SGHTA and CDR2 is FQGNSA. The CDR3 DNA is TGTGCCAGCAGCTTAGAGGGACAGGGGTATGTCGAGCAGTACTTC. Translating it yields CASSLEGQGYVEQYF.

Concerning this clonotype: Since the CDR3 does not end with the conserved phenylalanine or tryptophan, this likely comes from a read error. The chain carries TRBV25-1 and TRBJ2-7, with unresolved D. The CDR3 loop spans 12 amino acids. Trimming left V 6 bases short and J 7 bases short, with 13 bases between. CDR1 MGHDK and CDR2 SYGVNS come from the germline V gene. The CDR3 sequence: CASRKDMREQYL. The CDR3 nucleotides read TGTGCCAGCAGAAAAGATATGCGGGAGCAGTACCTC.

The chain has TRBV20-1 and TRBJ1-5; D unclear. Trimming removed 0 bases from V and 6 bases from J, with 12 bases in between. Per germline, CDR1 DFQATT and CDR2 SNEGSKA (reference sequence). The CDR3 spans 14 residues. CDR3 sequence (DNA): TGCAGTGCTAGAGATCCTGGGTTGACTCAGCCCCAGCATTTT. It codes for CSARDPGLTQPQHF.

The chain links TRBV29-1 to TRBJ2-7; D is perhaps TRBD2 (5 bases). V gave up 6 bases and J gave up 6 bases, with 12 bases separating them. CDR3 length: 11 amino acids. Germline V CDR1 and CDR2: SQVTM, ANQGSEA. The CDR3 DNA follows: TGCAGCGTGCGAGGGTACCTCGAGCAGTACTTC. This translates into CSVRGYLEQYF.

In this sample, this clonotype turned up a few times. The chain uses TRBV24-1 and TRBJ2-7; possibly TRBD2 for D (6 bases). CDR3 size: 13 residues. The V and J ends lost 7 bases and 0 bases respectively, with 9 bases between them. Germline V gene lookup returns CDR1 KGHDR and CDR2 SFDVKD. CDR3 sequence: CATRDGSSYEQYF. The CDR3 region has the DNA TGTGCCACCAGAGACGGGAGCTCCTACGAGCAGTACTTC.

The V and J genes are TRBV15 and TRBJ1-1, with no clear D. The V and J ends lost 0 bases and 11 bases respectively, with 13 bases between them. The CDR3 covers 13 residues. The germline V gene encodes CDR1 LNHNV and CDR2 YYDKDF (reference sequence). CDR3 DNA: TGTGCCACCAGCAGAGATTTTAAAGGATCCGCTTTCTTT. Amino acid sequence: CATSRDFKGSAFF.

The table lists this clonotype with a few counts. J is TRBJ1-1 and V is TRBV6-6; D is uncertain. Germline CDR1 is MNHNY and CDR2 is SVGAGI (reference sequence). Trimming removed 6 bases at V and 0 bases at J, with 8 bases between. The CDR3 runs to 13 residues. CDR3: CASRPALNTEAFF. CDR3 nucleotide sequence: TGTGCCAGCAGGCCTGCACTGAACACTGAAGCTTTCTTT.

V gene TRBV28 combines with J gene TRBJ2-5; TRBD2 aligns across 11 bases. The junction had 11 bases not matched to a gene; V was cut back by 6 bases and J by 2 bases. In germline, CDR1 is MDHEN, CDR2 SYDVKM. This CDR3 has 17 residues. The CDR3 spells CASSLGRGTSGQETQYF. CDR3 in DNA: TGTGCCAGCAGCCTAGGTCGCGGGACTAGCGGACAAGAGACCCAGTACTTC.